Each of the 10 T cell receptor beta chains below was sequenced from the same sample in a study of identifying expanded T cells in peripheral blood. Assay: immunoSEQ multiplex PCR; the TCRdb copy retains only in-frame clones and omits some. The sample yields 100,000 to 150,000 clones, over 65% seen once. Source material: blood. These receptors were obtained from a person aged 18 to 75 in good health.

The rearrangement links TRBV6-5 to TRBJ2-3, with 7 bases aligning to TRBD2. The CDR3 covers 14 residues. Germline CDR1 is MNHEY and CDR2 is SVGAGI. V trimming: 2 bases; J trimming: 2 bases; junction bases outside the gene matches: 1. The CDR3 region is CASSYGTTTDTQYF. DNA for the CDR3: TGTGCCAGCAGTTACGGGACTACCACAGATACGCAGTATTTT.

The sample holds one count of this clone. V is TRBV19 and J is TRBJ1-1; the D is unclear. The CDR3 runs 11 residues. Germline values: CDR1 LNHDA, CDR2 SQIVND (reference sequence). Trimming cost V 4 bases and J 3 bases, with 3 bases left between them. CDR3 region: CASSSHTEAFF. DNA for the CDR3: TGTGCCAGTAGTAGCCACACTGAAGCTTTCTTT.

The chain is built from TRBV19 and TRBJ2-1, with D hard to call. This CDR3 has 14 amino acids. Germline assignment: CDR1 LNHDA and CDR2 SQIVND (reference sequence). V dropped 7 bases and J dropped 0 bases, with 10 bases sitting between them. The DNA of the CDR3 is TGTGCCAGTACCCGGCGCAGCTCCTACAATGAGCAGTTCTTC. Translating gives CASTRRSSYNEQFF.

Written as DNA, the CDR3 is TGTGCCAGCAGCTTAGATGGTAGCGGGGCTGGCACAGATACGCAGTATTTT. This gives the protein CASSLDGSGAGTDTQYF. This chain joins TRBV7-6 and TRBJ2-3; TRBD2 matches 8 bases. The junction had 7 bases not matched to a gene; V was cut back by 1 base and J by 1 base. The CDR3 has 17 amino acids. Germline assignment: CDR1 SGHVS and CDR2 FNYEAQ.

CDR3 nucleotides: TGCGCCAGCAGCACAGCCGTAGACACTGAAGCTTTCTTT. Translation gives CASSTAVDTEAFF. The V and J genes are TRBV5-1 and TRBJ1-1, with D uncertain. Between the trimmed V and J ends, which lost 4 bases and 3 bases, there was a span of 10 bases. Germline V gene data show CDR1 as SGHRS and CDR2 as YFSETQ. The CDR3 has 13 residues.

Points on this clone: Other DNA variants within this sample encode the same CDR3. This chain uses TRBV15 with TRBJ2-2, with 9 bases fitting TRBD1. V lost 0 bases, J lost 3 bases, and 5 bases stayed unmatched. The CDR3 extends over 17 amino acids. The germline CDR1 and CDR2 sequences are LNHNV and YYDKDF (reference sequence). CDR3 DNA sequence: TGTGCCACCAGCAGAGATCGACGGACAGGGGACACCGGGGAGCTGTTTTTT. Amino acids: CATSRDRRTGDTGELFF.

Written as DNA, the CDR3 is TGTGCCAGCAGCCAAGTAGGGGTTGGGAGCTCCTATAATTCACCCCTCCACTTT. Translation gives CASSQVGVGSSYNSPLHF. The J gene is TRBJ1-6, the V gene TRBV14; possibly TRBD1 for D (5 bases). Germline CDR1 and CDR2: SGHDN and FVKESK. The CDR3 is made up of 18 amino acids. V was cut by 1 base and J by 0 bases, with 13 bases left in between. The full variable domain, rest sourced from reference TRBV14 and TRBJ1-6, is EAGVTQFPSHSVIEKGQTVTLRCDPISGHDNLYWYRRVMGKEIKFLLHFVKESKQDESGMPNNRFLAERTGGTYSTLKVQPAELEDSGVYFCASSQVGVGSSYNSPLHFGNGTRLTVT.

The gene calls are TRBV9 and TRBJ1-3; 7 nucleotides match TRBD1. The CDR3 runs 15 residues. V was clipped by 3 bases and J by 2 bases; unmatched bases: 5. Germline V gives CDR1 SGDLS, CDR2 YYNGEE. CDR3 protein: CASSADTGAGNTIYF. CDR3 nucleotides: TGTGCCAGCAGCGCCGATACAGGGGCTGGAAACACCATATATTTT.

The count of this clone is one. This sequence joins TRBV6-5 and TRBJ2-1; no clear D gene. This CDR3 contains 12 residues. Germline V lookup: CDR1 MNHEY, CDR2 SVGAGI. Trimming pared 7 bases from V and 4 bases from J, leaving 8 bases between. The CDR3 is CASNGPYNEQFF. In nucleotides, the CDR3 is TGTGCCAGCAACGGACCTTACAATGAGCAGTTCTTC.

The V and J genes are TRBV9 and TRBJ1-1; D is unclear. The CDR3 loop spans 16 amino acids. V was cut by 7 bases and J by 1 base, with 20 bases left in between. Germline V lookup: CDR1 SGDLS, CDR2 YYNGEE. The chain's CDR3 is CASGGGPLKGNTEAFF. The CDR3 bases are TGTGCCAGCGGAGGAGGACCCCTGAAGGGGAACACTGAAGCTTTCTTT.